This entry is about one TCR beta chain. The antigen remains unidentified. This entry comes from a study of cytomegalovirus exposure and HLA in healthy donors. Study-wide points: Sequencing likely generated an artifact that appeared as a cluster of highly shared sequence variants. Donor immune exposure was known only as CMV serostatus.

With 60 Vbeta and 13 Jbeta primers, the PCR was carried out. TCRdb keeps only in-frame clones here, not all; method: immunoSEQ multiplex PCR. The repertoire includes 110,000 or so clones, roughly 70% of them detected once, and about 4% sits in the top ten. All the people who gave samples were healthy bone marrow donors. The TCR sequence derives from a woman in her thirties or forties in good health and CMV-seropositive. The specimen sequenced was PBMCs.

CDR3 coding DNA: TGTGCCAGCTCCCGCGGGCCGCGCGGGGAGCTGTTTTTT. It specifies CASSRGPRGELFF. V is TRBV5-6 and J is TRBJ2-2, with D maybe TRBD2 (5 bases). The CDR3 consists of 13 residues. Per germline, CDR1 SGHDT and CDR2 YYEEEE. Trimming removed 7 bases at V and 7 bases at J, with 14 bases between.